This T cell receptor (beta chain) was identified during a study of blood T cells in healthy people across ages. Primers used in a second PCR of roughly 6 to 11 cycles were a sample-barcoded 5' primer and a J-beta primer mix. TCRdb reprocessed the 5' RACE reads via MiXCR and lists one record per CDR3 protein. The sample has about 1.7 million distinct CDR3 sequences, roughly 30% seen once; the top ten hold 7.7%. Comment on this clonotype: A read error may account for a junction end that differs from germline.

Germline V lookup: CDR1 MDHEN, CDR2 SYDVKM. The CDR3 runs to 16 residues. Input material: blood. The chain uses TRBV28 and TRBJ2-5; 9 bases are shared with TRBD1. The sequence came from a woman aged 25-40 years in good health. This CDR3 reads CAISARDREDGETQYF. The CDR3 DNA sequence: TGTGCCATCAGTGCCCGGGACAGGGAGGATGGGGAGACCCAGTACTTC.